This T cell receptor (beta chain) emerged from a study of T cell changes during pregnancy in multiple sclerosis. The ends were cut back, 1 base at V and 1 base at J, with 16 bases in the middle. The CDR3 contains 17 residues. Germline V lookup: CDR1 LNHDA, CDR2 SQIVND (reference sequence). This table comes from immunoSEQ multiplex PCR, and its TCRdb copy is limited to in-frame clones, with some not included. Of about 45,000 clones in the sample, approximately 90% were seen once. The TCR sequence derives from a female donor with multiple sclerosis, enrolled in a pregnancy study. The chain couples TRBV19 to TRBJ1-1; possibly TRBD1 for D (5 bases). Material: CD4+ T cells from peripheral blood mononuclear cells, obtained before pregnancy. The CDR3 loop is CASSIGRLTGGNTEAFF. CDR3 DNA: TGTGCCAGTAGTATAGGTCGATTAACGGGGGGGAACACTGAAGCTTTCTTT.